This T cell receptor beta chain was captured in a study of post-analysis software for immune sequencing data. Study-level background: The patients showed relapsing-remitting, secondary progressive and progressive-relapsing multiple sclerosis courses.

The CDR3 has 16 residues. Germline loops: CDR1 DFQATT, CDR2 SNEGSKA (reference sequence). General study results and limits: A significant reduction in normalized Chao1 diversity was observed in multiple sclerosis patients versus controls. About 5 TRBV segments occurring more often in patients than controls included TRBV5-6, TRBV5-1 and TRBV20-1.

Unique molecular identifiers were present in the TCR beta cDNA libraries. Out of about 0.9 to 11 million T cells, some 500,000 cDNA molecules were generated. TCRdb called the PCR reads again in MiXCR, with one record for every CDR3 protein. This table holds approximately 730,000 distinct CDR3 sequences, around 42% found once. This clonotype came up a few times. Its antigen is still unknown. The sequenced sample consisted of blood. The gene calls are TRBV20-1 and TRBJ2-7; 11 bases match TRBD2. The tail of the sequence fits TRBJ2-5 better, so the J call may be wrong. The sequence was obtained from a girl aged 5 to 17 with multiple sclerosis. CDR3 bases: TGCAGTGCTAGAGATCGGGCTAGCGGGAGGCGGGAGACCCAGTACTTC. It codes for CSARDRASGRRETQYF.